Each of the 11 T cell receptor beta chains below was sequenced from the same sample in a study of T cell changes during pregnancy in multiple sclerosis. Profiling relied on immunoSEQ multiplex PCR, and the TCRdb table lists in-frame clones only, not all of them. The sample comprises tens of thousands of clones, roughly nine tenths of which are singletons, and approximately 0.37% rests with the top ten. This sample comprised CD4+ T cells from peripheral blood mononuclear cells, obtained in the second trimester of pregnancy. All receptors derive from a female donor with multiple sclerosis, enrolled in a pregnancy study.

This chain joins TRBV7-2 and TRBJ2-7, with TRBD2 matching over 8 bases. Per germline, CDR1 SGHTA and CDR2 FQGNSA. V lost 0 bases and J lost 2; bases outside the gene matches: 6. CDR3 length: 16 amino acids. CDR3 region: CASSLAGRASAYEQYF. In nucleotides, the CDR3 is TGTGCCAGCAGCTTAGCCGGGAGGGCCTCTGCCTACGAGCAGTACTTC.

CDR3 coding DNA: TGTGCCAGCAGGATAGGGCTAGCGGGAGAAAATAGGATGTATTTT. Its protein is CASRIGLAGENRMYF. The chain combines TRBV6-1 with TRBJ2-3, with 10 bases lining up with TRBD2. The CDR3 has 15 amino acids. Trimming cost V 6 bases and J 14 bases; bases outside gene matches: 17. The germline V gene has CDR1 MNHNS and CDR2 SASEGT.

This chain's CDR3 is CASSERGGWDRGAEAFF. In DNA form, the CDR3 reads TGTGCCAGCAGTGAGAGGGGGGGGTGGGACAGGGGCGCTGAAGCTTTCTTT. The chain joins TRBV2 to TRBJ1-1; TRBD1 matches at 10 bases. Germline CDR1 SNHLY, CDR2 FYNNEI. CDR3 size: 17 residues. V shed 3 bases and J 6 bases; nucleotides not matched to a gene: 13.

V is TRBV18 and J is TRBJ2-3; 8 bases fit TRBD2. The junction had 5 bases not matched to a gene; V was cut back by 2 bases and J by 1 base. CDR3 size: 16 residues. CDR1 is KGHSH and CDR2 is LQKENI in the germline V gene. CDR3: CASSPMGLEGTDTQYF. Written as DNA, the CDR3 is TGTGCCAGCTCACCAATGGGACTAGAAGGCACAGATACGCAGTATTTT.

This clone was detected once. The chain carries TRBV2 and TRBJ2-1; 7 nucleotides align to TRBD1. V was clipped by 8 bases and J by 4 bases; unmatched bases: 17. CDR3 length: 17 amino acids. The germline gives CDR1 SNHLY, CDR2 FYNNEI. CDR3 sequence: CASPGQPEQVQYNEQFF. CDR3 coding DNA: TGTGCCAGCCCGGGACAGCCGGAACAGGTGCAATACAATGAGCAGTTCTTC.

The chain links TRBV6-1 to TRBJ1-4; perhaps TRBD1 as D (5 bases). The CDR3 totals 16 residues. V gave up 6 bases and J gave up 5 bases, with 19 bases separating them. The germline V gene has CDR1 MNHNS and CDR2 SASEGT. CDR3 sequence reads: CASRESTGTKNEKLFF. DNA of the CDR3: TGTGCCAGCAGGGAATCCACAGGCACAAAAAATGAAAAACTGTTTTTT.

The DNA for the CDR3 is TGTGCCAGCAGTGTACAGGACCGAACTAATGAAAAACTGTTTTTT. The encoded protein is CASSVQDRTNEKLFF. The V gene is TRBV2, the J gene TRBJ1-4; D might be TRBD1 (5 bases). Germline V gene sequence: CDR1 SNHLY, CDR2 FYNNEI. The CDR3 is made up of 15 amino acids. V lost 4 bases and J lost 1, with 10 bases in between.

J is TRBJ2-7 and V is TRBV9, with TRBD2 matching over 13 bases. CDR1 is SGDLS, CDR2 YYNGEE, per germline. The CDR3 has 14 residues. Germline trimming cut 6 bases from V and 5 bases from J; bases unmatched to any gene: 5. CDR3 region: CASTPGLAGDEQYF. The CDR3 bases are TGTGCCAGCACCCCTGGACTAGCGGGGGACGAGCAGTACTTC. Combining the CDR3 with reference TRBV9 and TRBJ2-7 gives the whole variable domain DSGVTQTPKHLITATGQRVTLRCSPRSGDLSVYWYQQSLDQGLQFLIQYYNGEERAKGNILERFSAQQFPDLHSELNLSSLELGDSALYFCASTPGLAGDEQYFGPGTRLTVT.

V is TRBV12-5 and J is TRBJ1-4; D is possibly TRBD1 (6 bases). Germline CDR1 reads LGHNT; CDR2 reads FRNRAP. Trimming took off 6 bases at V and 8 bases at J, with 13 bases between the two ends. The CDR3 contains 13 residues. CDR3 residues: CASGDRIEEKLFF. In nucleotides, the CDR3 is TGTGCTAGTGGGGACAGAATAGAAGAAAAACTGTTTTTT.

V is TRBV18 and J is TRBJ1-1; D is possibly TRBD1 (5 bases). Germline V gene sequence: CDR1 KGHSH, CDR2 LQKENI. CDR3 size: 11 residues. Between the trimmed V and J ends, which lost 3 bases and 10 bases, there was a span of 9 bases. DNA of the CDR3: TGTGCCAGCTCACCCCAGGGTCCAGCTTTCTTT. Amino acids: CASSPQGPAFF. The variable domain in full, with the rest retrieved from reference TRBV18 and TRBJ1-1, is NAGVMQNPRHLVRRRGQEARLRCSPMKGHSHVYWYRQLPEEGLKFMVYLQKENIIDESGMPKERFSAEFPKEGPSILRIQQVVRGDSAAYFCASSPQGPAFFGQGTRLTVV.

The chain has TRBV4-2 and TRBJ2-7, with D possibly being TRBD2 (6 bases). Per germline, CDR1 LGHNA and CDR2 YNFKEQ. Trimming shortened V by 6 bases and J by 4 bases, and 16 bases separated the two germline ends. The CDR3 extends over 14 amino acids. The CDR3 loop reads CASSLSVGGYEQYF. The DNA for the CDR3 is TGTGCCAGCAGTTTAAGTGTGGGGGGTTACGAGCAGTACTTC.